This section outlines one T cell receptor (beta chain) sequence together with its context. Its antigen is not identified. These data belong to a study of T cells after yellow fever vaccination. Study findings and constraints: A small share of clonotypes appeared in both CD4 and CD8 compartments. A weaker secondary response peaked on day 5, the primary on day 15.

It was through 5'RACE template switching that TCR cDNA was made, with a universal primer site and UMIs added. TCRdb re-analysed the 5' RACE reads in MiXCR, keeping a single row per CDR3 protein. The repertoire includes under 600,000 distinct CDR3 sequences, approximately 13% of them detected once, and more than 12% sits in the top ten. Trimming took 5 bases from V and 5 from J; bases not matched to a gene: 8. The CDR3 contains 16 residues. This clonotype was obtained from a man aged 25 to 40 who received the YFV17D yellow fever vaccine. The chain has TRBV12-3 or TRBV12-4 and TRBJ2-2, with 10 positions matching TRBD1. The sample was PBMCs, taken on the day of the yellow fever booster vaccination. The CDR3 coding sequence is TGTGCCAGCAGTCTCAACCCGGGACAGGGGACCGGGGAGCTGTTTTTT. Its translation is CASSLNPGQGTGELFF.